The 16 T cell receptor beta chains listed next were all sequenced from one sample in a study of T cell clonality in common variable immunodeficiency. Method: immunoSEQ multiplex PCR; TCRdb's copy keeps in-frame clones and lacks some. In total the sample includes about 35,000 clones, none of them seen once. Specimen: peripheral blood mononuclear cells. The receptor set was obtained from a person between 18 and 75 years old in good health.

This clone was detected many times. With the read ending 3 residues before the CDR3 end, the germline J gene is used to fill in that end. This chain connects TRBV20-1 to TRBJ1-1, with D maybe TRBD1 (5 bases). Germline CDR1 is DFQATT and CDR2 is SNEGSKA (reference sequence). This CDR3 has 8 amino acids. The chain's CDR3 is CSAGGAFF. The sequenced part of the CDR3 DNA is TGCAGTGCGGGGGGG.

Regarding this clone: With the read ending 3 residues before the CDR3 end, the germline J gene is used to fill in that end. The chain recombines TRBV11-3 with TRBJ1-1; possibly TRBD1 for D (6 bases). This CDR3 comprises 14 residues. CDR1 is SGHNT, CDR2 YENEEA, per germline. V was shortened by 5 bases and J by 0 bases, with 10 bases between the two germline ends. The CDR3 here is CASSAGQLNTEAFF. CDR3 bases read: TGTGCCAGCAGCGCCGGACAGCTGAACACTGAA.

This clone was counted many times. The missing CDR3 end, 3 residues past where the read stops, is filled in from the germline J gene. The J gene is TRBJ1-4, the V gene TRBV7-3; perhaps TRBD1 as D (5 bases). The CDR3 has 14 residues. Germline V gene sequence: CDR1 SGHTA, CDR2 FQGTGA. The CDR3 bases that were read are TGTGCCGTCAGTCTTAGGGGCTCATCGAGCGAA. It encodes CAVSLRGSSSE. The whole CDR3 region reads CAVSLRGSSSELFF.

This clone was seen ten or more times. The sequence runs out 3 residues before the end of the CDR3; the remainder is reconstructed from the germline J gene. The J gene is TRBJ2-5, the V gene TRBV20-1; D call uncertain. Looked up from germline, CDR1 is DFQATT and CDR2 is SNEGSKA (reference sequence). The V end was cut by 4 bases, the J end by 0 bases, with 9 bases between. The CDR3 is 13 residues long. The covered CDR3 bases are TGCAGTGCTATCTCGCGCTACCAAGAGACC. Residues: CSAISRYQET. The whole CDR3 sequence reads CSAISRYQETQYF.

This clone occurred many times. CDR3 DNA (partial): TGTGCCAGCAGCTCCCCCTCGACTAGCGGGATCCCATTAGACACCGGGGAG. Its protein is CASSSPSTSGIPLDTGE. The complete CDR3 sequence is CASSSPSTSGIPLDTGELFF. This chain uses TRBV7-1 with TRBJ2-2, with 11 nucleotides matching TRBD2. The sequenced fragment ends 3 residues before the CDR3 boundary, so the rest is inferred from the germline J gene. TRBV7-1 belongs to the ORF category, with a function that is uncertain. The CDR3 runs 20 residues. The junction had 15 bases not matched to a gene; V was cut back by 3 bases and J by 3 bases.

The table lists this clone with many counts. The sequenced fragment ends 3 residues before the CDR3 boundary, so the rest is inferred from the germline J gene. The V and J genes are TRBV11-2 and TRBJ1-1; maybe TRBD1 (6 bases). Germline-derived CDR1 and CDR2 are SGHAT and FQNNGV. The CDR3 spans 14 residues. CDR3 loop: CASSPFSPNTGAFF. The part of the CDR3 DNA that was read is TGTGCCAGCAGCCCTTTCAGCCCGAATACAGGG.

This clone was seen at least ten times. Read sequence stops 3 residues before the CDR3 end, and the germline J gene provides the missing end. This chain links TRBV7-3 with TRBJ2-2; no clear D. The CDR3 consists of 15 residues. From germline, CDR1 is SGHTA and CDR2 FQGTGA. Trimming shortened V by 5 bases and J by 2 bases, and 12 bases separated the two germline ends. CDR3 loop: CASSQMATNTGELFF. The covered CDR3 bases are TGTGCCAGCAGCCAAATGGCCACCAACACCGGGGAG. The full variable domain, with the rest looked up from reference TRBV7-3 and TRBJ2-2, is GAGVSQTPSNKVTEKGKYVELRCDPISGHTALYWYRQSLGQGPEFLIYFQGTGAADDSGLPNDRFFAVRPEGSVSTLKIQRTERGDSAVYLCASSQMATNTGELFFGEGSRLTVL.

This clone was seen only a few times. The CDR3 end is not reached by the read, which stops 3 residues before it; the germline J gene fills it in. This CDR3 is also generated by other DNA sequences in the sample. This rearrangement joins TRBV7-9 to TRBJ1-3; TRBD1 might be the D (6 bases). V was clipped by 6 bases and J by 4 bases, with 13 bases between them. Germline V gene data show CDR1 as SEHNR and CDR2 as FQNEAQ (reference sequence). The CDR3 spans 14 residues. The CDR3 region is CASSQQGNGNTIYF. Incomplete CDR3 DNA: TGTGCCAGCAGTCAGCAGGGGAACGGAAACACC.

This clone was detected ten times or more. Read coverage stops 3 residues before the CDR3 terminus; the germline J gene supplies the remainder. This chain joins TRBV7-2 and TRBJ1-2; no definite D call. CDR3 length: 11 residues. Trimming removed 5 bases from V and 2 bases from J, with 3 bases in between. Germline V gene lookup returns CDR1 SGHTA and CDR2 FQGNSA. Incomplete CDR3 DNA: TGTGCCAGCAGCCGGAACTATGGC. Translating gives CASSRNYG. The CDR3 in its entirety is CASSRNYGYTF. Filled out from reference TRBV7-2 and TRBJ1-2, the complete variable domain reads GAGVSQSPSNKVTEKGKDVELRCDPISGHTALYWYRQSLGQGLEFLIYFQGNSAPDKSGLPSDRFSAERTGGSVSTLTIQRTQQEDSAVYLCASSRNYGYTFGSGTRLTVV.

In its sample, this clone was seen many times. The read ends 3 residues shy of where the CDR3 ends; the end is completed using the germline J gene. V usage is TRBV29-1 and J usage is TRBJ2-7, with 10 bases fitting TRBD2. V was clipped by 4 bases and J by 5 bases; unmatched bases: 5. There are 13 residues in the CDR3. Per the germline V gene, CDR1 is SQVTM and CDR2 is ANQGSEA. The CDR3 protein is CSVAKREGNEQYF. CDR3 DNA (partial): TGCAGCGTTGCCAAGCGGGAGGGGAACGAG.

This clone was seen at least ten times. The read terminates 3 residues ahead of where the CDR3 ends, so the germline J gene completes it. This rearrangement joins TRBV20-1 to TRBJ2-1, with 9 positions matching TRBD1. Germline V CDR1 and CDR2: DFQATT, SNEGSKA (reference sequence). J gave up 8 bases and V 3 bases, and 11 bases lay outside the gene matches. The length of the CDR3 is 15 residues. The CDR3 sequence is CSARRRDREWDEQFF. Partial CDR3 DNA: TGCAGTGCTAGGCGCCGGGACAGGGAATGGGATGAG.

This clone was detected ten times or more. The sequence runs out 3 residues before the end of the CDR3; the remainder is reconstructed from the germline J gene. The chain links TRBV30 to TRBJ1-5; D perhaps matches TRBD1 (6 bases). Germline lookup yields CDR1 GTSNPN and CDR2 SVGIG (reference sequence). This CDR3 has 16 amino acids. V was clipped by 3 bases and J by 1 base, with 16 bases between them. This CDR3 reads CAWRTGPFGSNQPQHF. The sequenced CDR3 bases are TGTGCCTGGAGAACAGGGCCATTTGGGAGCAATCAGCCC.

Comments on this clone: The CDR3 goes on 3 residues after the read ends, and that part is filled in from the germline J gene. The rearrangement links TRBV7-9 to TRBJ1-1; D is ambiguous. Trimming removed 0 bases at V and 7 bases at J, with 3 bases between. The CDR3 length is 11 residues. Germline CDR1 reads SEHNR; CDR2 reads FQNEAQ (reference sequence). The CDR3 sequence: CASSLASEAFF. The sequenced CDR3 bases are TGTGCCAGCAGCTTAGCCAGTGAA.

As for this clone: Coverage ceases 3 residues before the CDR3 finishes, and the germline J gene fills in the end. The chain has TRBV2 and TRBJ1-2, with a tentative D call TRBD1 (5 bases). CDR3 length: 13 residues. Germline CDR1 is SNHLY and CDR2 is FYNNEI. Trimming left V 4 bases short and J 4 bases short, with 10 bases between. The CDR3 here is CASSGGHSYGYTF. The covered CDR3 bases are TGTGCCAGCAGTGGTGGACATAGCTATGGC.

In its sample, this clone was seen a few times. The DNA read from the CDR3 is TGTGCCAGCAGCTTAGCAAGCGGTAGCACAGATACG. This gives the protein CASSLASGSTDT. The full CDR3 reads CASSLASGSTDTQYF. The chain employs TRBV7-9 and TRBJ2-3; maybe TRBD2 (5 bases). The read ends 3 residues shy of where the CDR3 ends; the end is completed using the germline J gene. Between the trimmed V and J ends, which lost 0 bases and 0 bases, there was a span of 7 bases. CDR3 length: 15 residues. Looked up from germline, CDR1 is SEHNR and CDR2 is FQNEAQ (reference sequence).

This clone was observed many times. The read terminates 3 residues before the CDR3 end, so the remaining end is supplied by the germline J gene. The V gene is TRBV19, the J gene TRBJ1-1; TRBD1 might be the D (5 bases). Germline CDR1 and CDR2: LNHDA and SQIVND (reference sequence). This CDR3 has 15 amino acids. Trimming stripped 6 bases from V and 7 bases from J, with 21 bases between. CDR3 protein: CASSGGGAGGGEAFF. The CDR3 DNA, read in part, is TGTGCCAGTAGCGGGGGAGGGGCCGGGGGGGGTGAA.